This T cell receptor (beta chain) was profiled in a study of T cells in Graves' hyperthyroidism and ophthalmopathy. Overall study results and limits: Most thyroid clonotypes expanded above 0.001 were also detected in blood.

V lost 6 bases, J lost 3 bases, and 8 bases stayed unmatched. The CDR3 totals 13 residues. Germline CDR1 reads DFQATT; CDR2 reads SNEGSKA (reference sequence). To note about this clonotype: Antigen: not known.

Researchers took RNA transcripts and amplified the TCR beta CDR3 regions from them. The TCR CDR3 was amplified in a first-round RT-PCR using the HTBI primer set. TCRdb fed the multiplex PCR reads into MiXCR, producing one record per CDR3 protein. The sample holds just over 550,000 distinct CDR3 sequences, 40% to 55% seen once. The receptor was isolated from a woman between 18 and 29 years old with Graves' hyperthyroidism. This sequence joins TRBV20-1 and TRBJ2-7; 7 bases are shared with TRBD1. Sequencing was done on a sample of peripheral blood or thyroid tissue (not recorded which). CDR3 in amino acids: CSALKTGVYEQYF. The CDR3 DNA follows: TGCAGTGCCCTCAAAACAGGGGTCTACGAGCAGTACTTC.